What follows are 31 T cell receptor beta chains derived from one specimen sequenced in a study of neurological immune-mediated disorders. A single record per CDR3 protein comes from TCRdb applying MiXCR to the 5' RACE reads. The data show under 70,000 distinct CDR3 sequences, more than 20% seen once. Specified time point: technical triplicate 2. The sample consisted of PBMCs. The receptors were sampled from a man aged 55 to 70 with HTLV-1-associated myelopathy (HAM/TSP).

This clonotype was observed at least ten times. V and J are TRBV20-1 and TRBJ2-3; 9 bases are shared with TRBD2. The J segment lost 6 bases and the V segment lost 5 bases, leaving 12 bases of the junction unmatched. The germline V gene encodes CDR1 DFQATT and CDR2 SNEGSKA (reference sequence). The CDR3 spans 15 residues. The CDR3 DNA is TGCAGTGCTGGGCCGGGGGTAGCGGGGGCGGATACGCAGTATTTT. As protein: CSAGPGVAGADTQYF.

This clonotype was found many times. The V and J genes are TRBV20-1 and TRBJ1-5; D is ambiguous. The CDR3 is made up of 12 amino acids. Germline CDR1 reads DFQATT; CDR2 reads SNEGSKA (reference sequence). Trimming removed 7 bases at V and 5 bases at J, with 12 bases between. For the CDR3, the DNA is TGCAGTGTTATCTCTGGGGATCAGCCCCAGCATTTT. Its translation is CSVISGDQPQHF.

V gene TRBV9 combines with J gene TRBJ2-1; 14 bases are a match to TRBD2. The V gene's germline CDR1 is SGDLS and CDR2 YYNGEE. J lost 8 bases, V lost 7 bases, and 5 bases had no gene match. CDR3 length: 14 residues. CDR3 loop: CASGGTSGRDEQFF. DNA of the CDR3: TGTGCCAGCGGGGGGACTAGCGGGAGAGATGAGCAGTTCTTC. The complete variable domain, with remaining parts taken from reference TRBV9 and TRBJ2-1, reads DSGVTQTPKHLITATGQRVTLRCSPRSGDLSVYWYQQSLDQGLQFLIQYYNGEERAKGNILERFSAQQFPDLHSELNLSSLELGDSALYFCASGGTSGRDEQFFGPGTRLTVL.

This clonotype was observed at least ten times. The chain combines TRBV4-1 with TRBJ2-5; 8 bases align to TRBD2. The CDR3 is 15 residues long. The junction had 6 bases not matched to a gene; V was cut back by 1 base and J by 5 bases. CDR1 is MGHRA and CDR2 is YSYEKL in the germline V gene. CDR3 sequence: CASSQAGTREETQYF. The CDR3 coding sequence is TGCGCCAGCAGCCAAGCTGGGACTAGGGAGGAGACCCAGTACTTC.

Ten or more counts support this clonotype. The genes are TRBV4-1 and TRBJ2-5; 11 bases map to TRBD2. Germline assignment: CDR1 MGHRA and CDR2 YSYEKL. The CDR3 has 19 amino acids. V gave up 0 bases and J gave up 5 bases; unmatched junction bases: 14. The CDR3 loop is CASSQEVRELAGVRETQYF. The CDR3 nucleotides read TGCGCCAGCAGCCAAGAAGTGAGGGAACTAGCGGGAGTGAGGGAGACCCAGTACTTC.

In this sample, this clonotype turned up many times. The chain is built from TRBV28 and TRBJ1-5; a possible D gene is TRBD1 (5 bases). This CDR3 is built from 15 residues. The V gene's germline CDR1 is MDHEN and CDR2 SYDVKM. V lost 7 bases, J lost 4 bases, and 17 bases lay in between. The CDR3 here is CASTLRGVGNQPQHF. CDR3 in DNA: TGTGCCAGCACCTTGCGGGGGGTGGGAAATCAGCCCCAGCATTTT. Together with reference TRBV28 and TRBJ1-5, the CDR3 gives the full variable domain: DVKVTQSSRYLVKRTGEKVFLECVQDMDHENMFWYRQDPGLGLRLIYFSYDVKMKEKGDIPEGYSVSREKKERFSLILESASTNQTSMYLCASTLRGVGNQPQHFGDGTRLSIL.

The chain's CDR3 is CASSRQGFPDNEQFF. CDR3 bases: TGTGCCAGCAGCCGGCAGGGGTTCCCGGACAATGAGCAGTTCTTC. V gene TRBV11-2 combines with J gene TRBJ2-1; TRBD1 is a possible D gene (6 bases). This CDR3 has 15 amino acids. Trimming stripped 5 bases from V and 5 bases from J, with 16 bases between. Germline loops: CDR1 SGHAT, CDR2 FQNNGV.

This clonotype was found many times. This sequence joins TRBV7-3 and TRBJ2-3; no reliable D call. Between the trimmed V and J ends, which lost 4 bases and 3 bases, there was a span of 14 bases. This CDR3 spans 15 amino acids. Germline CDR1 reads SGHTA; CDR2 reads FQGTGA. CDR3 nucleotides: TGTGCCAGCAGCTCCAAGACCCTACAGACAGATACGCAGTATTTT. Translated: CASSSKTLQTDTQYF.

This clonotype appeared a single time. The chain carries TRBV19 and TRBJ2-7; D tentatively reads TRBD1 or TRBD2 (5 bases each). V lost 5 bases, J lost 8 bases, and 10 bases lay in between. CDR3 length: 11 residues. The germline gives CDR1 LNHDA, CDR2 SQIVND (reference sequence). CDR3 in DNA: TGTGCCAGTAGTTATCGGGACCAGCAGTACTTC. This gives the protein CASSYRDQQYF.

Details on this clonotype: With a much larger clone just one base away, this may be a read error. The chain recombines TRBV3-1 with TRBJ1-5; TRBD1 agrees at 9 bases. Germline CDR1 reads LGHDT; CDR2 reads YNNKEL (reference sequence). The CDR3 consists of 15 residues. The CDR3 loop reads CASSLGQGYNQPQPF. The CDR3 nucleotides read TGTGCCAGCAGCCTAGGACAGGGGTACAATCAGCCCCAGCCTTTT.

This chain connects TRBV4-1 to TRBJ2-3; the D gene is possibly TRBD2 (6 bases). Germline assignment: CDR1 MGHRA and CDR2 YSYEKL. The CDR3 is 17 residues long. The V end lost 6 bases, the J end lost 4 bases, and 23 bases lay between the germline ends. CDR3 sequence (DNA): TGCGCCAGCAGGTGGAGTGACTCGGGAGTGGGGGCAGATACGCAGTATTTT. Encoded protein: CASRWSDSGVGADTQYF.

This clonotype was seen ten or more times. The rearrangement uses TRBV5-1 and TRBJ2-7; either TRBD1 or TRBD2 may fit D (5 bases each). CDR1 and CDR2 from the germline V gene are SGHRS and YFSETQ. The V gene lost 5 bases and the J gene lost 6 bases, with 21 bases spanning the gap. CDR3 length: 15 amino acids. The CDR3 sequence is CASSRDPISSVEQYF. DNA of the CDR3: TGCGCCAGCAGTCGGGACCCCATTTCTTCAGTCGAGCAGTACTTC.

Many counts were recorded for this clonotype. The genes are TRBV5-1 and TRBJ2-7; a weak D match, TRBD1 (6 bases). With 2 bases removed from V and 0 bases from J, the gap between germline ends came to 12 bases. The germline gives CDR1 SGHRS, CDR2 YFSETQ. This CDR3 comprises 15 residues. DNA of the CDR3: TGCGCCAGCAGCTTCGTTACAGGGAGCTCCTACGAGCAGTACTTC. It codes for CASSFVTGSSYEQYF.

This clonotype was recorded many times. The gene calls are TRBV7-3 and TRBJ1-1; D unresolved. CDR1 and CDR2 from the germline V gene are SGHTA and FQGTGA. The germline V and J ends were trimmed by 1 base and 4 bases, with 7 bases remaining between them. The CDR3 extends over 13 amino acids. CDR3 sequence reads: CASSLSEGTEAFF. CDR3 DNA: TGTGCCAGCAGCTTAAGTGAGGGCACTGAAGCTTTCTTT.

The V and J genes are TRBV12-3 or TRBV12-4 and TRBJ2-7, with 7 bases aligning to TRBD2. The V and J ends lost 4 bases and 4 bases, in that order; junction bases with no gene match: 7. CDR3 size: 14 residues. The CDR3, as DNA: TGTGCCAGCAGTTCCGGGACTACCACGTACGAGCAGTACTTC. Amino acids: CASSSGTTTYEQYF.

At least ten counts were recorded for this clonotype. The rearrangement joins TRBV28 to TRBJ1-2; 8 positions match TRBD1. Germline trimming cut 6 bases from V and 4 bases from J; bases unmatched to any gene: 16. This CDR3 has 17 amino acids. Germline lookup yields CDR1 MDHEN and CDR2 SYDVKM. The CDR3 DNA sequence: TGTGCCAGCAGCCGGGAGACAGGGGCCGTTCTCGGCTATGGCTACACCTTC. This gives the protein CASSRETGAVLGYGYTF.

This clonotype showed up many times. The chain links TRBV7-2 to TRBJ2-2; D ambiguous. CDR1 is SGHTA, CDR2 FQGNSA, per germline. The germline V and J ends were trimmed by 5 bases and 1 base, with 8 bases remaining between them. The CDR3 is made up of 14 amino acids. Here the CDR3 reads CASSPTVNTGELFF. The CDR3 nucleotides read TGTGCCAGCAGCCCGACGGTGAACACCGGGGAGCTGTTTTTT.

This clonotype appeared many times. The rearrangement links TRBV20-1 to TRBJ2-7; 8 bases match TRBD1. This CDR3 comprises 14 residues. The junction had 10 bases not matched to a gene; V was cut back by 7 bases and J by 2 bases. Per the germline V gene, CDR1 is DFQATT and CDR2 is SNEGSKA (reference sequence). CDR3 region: CSVQRQGIPYEQYF. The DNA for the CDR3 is TGCAGTGTCCAGAGACAGGGGATCCCCTACGAGCAGTACTTC.

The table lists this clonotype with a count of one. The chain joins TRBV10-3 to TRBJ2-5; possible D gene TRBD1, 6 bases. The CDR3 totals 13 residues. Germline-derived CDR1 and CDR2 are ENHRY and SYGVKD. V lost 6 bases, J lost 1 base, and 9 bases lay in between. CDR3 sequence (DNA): TGTGCCATCAGAGGGACAAGCCAAGAGACCCAGTACTTC. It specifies CAIRGTSQETQYF.

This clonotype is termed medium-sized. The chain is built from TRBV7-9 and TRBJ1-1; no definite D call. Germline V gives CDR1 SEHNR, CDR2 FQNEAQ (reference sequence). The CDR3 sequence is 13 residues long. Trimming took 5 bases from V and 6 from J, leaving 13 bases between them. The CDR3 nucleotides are TGTGCCAGCAGCCCAAACAGATCCCCTGAAGCTTTCTTT. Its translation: CASSPNRSPEAFF.

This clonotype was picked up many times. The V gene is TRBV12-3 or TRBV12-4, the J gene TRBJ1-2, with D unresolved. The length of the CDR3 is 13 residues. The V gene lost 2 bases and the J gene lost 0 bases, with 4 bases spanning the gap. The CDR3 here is CASSLFTNYGYTF. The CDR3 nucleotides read TGTGCCAGCAGTTTATTCACTAACTATGGCTACACCTTC.

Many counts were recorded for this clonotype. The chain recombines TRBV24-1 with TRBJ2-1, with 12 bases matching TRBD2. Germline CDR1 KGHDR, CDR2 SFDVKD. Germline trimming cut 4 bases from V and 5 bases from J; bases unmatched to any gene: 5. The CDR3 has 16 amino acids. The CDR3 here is CATSESTSGRNNEQFF. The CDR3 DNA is TGTGCCACCAGTGAAAGTACTAGCGGGAGGAACAATGAGCAGTTCTTC.

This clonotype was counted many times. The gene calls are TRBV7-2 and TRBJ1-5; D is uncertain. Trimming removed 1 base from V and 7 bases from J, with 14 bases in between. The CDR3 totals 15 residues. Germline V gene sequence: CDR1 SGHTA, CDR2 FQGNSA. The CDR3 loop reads CASSLDDGRWQPQHF. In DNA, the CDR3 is TGTGCCAGCAGCTTAGATGACGGCCGTTGGCAGCCCCAGCATTTT.

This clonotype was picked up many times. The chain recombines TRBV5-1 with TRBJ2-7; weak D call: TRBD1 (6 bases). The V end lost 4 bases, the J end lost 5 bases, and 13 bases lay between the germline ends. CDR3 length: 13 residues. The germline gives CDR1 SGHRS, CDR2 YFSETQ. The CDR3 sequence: CASSPRTEDEQYF. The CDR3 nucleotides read TGCGCCAGCAGCCCTAGGACAGAAGACGAGCAGTACTTC.

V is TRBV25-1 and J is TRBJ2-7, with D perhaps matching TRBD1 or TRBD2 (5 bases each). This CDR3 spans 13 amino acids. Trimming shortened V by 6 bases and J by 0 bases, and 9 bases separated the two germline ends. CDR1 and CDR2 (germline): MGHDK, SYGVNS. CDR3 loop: CASSRDGSYEQYF. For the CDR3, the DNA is TGTGCCAGCAGCCGGGACGGCTCCTACGAGCAGTACTTC.

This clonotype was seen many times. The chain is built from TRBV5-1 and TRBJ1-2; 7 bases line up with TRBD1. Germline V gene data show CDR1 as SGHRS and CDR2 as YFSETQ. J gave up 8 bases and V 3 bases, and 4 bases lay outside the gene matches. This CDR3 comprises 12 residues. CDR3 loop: CASSSTGDGYTF. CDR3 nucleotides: TGCGCCAGCAGCTCTACAGGGGACGGCTACACCTTC.

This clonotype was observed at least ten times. The CDR3 region is CSASLAVANTGELFF. The CDR3 nucleotides read TGCAGTGCTAGCCTGGCCGTGGCGAACACCGGGGAGCTGTTTTTT. This rearrangement joins TRBV20-1 to TRBJ2-2; D remains ambiguous. Looked up from germline, CDR1 is DFQATT and CDR2 is SNEGSKA (reference sequence). The V end lost 3 bases, the J end lost 0 bases, and 11 bases lay between the germline ends. The CDR3 is 15 residues long.

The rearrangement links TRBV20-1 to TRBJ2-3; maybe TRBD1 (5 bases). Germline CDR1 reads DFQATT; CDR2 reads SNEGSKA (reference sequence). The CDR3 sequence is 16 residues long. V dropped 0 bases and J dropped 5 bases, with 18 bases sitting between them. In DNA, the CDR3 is TGCAGTGCTAGAGATGCGGCAGGGAAATTCGGAGATACGCAGTATTTT. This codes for CSARDAAGKFGDTQYF.

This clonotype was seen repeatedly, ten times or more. Here the CDR3 reads CASSLEIGGPETQYF. The CDR3 DNA is TGCGCCAGCAGCTTGGAAATTGGAGGGCCGGAGACCCAGTACTTC. J is TRBJ2-5 and V is TRBV5-1; a possible D gene is TRBD2 (6 bases). This CDR3 contains 15 residues. Germline V CDR1 and CDR2: SGHRS, YFSETQ. Trimming took 0 bases from V and 5 from J, leaving 14 bases between them.

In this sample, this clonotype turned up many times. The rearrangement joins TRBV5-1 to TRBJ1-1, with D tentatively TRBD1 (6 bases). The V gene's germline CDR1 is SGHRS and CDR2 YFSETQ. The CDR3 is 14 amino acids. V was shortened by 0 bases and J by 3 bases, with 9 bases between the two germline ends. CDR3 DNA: TGCGCCAGCAGCTTGGACAGGGTGGACACTGAAGCTTTCTTT. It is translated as CASSLDRVDTEAFF.

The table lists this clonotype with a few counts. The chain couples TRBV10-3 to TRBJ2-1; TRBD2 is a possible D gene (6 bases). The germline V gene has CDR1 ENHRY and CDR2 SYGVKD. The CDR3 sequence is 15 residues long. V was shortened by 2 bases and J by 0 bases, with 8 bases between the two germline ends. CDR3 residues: CAISETGSSYNEQFF. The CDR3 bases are TGTGCCATCAGTGAGACCGGGAGCTCCTACAATGAGCAGTTCTTC.